The 2 T cell receptor beta chains below were found in one sample sequenced in a study of T cells in Graves' hyperthyroidism and ophthalmopathy. TCR beta CDR3 regions were amplified from RNA transcripts. Initially, a first-round RT-PCR of the TCR CDR3 employed the HTBI primer set. TCRdb re-analysed the multiplex PCR reads in MiXCR, keeping a single row per CDR3 protein. This sample carries fewer than 650,000 distinct CDR3 sequences, roughly 13% of them seen once, and the ten largest clones take 4.5% to 6%. Specimen: blood. The receptors stem from a woman aged 25 to 39 with Graves' hyperthyroidism that later progressed to Graves' ophthalmopathy.

The rearrangement links TRBV5-1 to TRBJ1-4; the match to TRBD1 covers 7 bases. Germline loops: CDR1 SGHRS, CDR2 YFSETQ. V trimming: 2 bases; J trimming: 5 bases; junction bases outside the gene matches: 3. The length of the CDR3 is 14 residues. The DNA for the CDR3 is TGCGCCAGCAGCTTAACGGGACAGAATGAAAAACTGTTTTTT. Translating it yields CASSLTGQNEKLFF.

This clonotype was recorded at least ten times. The rearrangement uses TRBV7-6 and TRBJ1-2; D not certain. Germline lookup yields CDR1 SGHVS and CDR2 FNYEAQ. V gave up 5 bases and J gave up 3 bases, with 7 bases separating them. This CDR3 has 12 amino acids. The CDR3 reads CASSQNDYGYTF. The CDR3 DNA sequence: TGTGCCAGCAGCCAAAACGACTATGGCTACACCTTC.